One sample yielded the 8 T cell receptor beta chains listed below, sequenced in a study of regulatory T cells in long-lasting Graves disease. Researchers made TCR beta libraries by using iRepertoire HTBI primers and running Arm-PCR on CDR3 regions. TCRdb ran MiXCR on the multiplex PCR reads and lists one entry per CDR3 protein. The repertoire consists of more than 450,000 distinct CDR3 sequences, with more than 10% occurring once and the leading ten covering around 9.3%. Documented time point: newly diagnosed GD, antithyroid drugs for less than 3 months. PBMC-derived RNA was used for the TCR library. This same sample was also taken into another study, of T cells in Graves' hyperthyroidism and ophthalmopathy.

Sequenced here: peripheral blood mononuclear cells (PBMCs), sampled at new diagnosis, from a patient treated with antithyroid drugs. All receptors come from a woman younger than 45 with Graves disease.

There are many counts of this clonotype. This chain connects TRBV19 to TRBJ2-1; maybe TRBD2 (5 bases). The CDR3 contains 14 residues. Trimming removed 7 bases at V and 2 bases at J, with 12 bases between. Germline-derived CDR1 and CDR2 are LNHDA and SQIVND (reference sequence). CDR3 in amino acids: CASKRSGPYNEQFF. In DNA, the CDR3 is TGTGCCAGTAAGCGAAGCGGACCCTACAATGAGCAGTTCTTC.

This clonotype was detected many times. The rearrangement joins TRBV7-2 to TRBJ2-1; a weak D match, TRBD2 (5 bases). V was trimmed by 5 bases and J by 0 bases, leaving 14 bases between them. CDR1 SGHTA and CDR2 FQGNSA come from the germline V gene. The CDR3 is made up of 16 amino acids. The CDR3 is CASSKPRRISYNEQFF. CDR3 coding DNA: TGTGCCAGCAGCAAACCTCGGAGGATCTCCTACAATGAGCAGTTCTTC.

The sample holds many counts of this clonotype. V is TRBV20-1 and J is TRBJ2-2, with TRBD2 as a possible D gene (5 bases). The CDR3 has 13 residues. The V gene lost 3 bases and the J gene lost 3 bases, with 8 bases spanning the gap. Per the germline V gene, CDR1 is DFQATT and CDR2 is SNEGSKA (reference sequence). CDR3 DNA sequence: TGCAGTGCTAGGGACTTAGACACCGGGGAGCTGTTTTTT. Amino acid sequence: CSARDLDTGELFF.

In its sample, this clonotype was seen many times. The genes are TRBV12-3 or TRBV12-4 and TRBJ1-4, with a possible D match to TRBD1 (5 bases). V was trimmed by 3 bases and J by 0 bases, leaving 11 bases between them. This CDR3 contains 16 residues. DNA of the CDR3: TGTGCCAGCAGTTTGGATAGGGGCGCAACTAATGAAAAACTGTTTTTT. It encodes CASSLDRGATNEKLFF.

This clonotype was seen many times. CDR3 DNA: TGTGCCAGCAGCTTAGATGAGGACGCTGAGCAGTTCTTC. It specifies CASSLDEDAEQFF. V usage is TRBV11-3 and J usage is TRBJ2-1; no clear D. CDR3 length equals 13 residues. Germline V gives CDR1 SGHNT, CDR2 YENEEA. V was pared by 0 bases and J by 9 bases, with 9 bases between. Full variable domain (rest looked up from reference TRBV11-3 and TRBJ2-1): EAGVVQSPRYKIIEKKQPVAFWCNPISGHNTLYWYLQNLGQGPELLIRYENEEAVDDSQLPKDRFSAERLKGVDSTLKIQPAELGDSAVYLCASSLDEDAEQFFGPGTRLTVL.

This clonotype was counted a single time. A read error is possible here, since a much larger clone lies one base away. This chain links TRBV6-2 or TRBV6-3 with TRBJ2-2, with D maybe TRBD2 (6 bases). This CDR3 is 19 amino acids long. V lost 5 bases to trimming and J lost 0 bases, with 22 bases between them. The germline V gene encodes CDR1 MNHEY and CDR2 SVGEGT. CDR3 coding DNA: TGTGCCAGCAGTCATATCCTCCGGGACGGGACTGCGAACACCGGGGAGCTGTTTTTT. Translated: CASSHILRDGTANTGELFF.

This clonotype showed up just a few times. The chain combines TRBV29-1 with TRBJ2-7; 9 bases align to TRBD1. The CDR3 extends over 17 amino acids. V shed 1 base and J 0 bases; nucleotides not matched to a gene: 10. In germline, CDR1 is SQVTM, CDR2 ANQGSEA. CDR3 DNA: TGCAGCGTTGAAGGCGACCCTGGGACAGGGAACTCCTACGAGCAGTACTTC. Protein sequence: CSVEGDPGTGNSYEQYF.

This clonotype was seen many times. The rearrangement links TRBV28 to TRBJ2-5; 7 positions agree with TRBD2. The V gene end was trimmed by 8 bases and the J gene end by 10 bases; junction bases not matched to a gene: 19. CDR3 size: 15 residues. The germline V gene encodes CDR1 MDHEN and CDR2 SYDVKM. As DNA, the CDR3 is TGTGCCAGCGGGGAGGGCTCTGATCCCCCTGTGATCCAGTACTTC. Translating gives CASGEGSDPPVIQYF.